Included here is one T cell receptor beta chain sequence, with context. This receptor's antigen is unknown. Base qualities are not at hand, and no much larger clone is one base apart. Deletion took 1 base off V and 3 bases off J, with a span of 7 bases between the germline ends. The cysteine opens and the phenylalanine closes a CDR3 of 12 amino acids. The kept DNA is CDR3 alone, 36 bases in frame from the first base. The germline V gene encodes CDR1 DFQATT and CDR2 SNEGSKA (reference sequence). These data belong to a study of type 1 regulatory T cells (dated by TCRdb to the early 2020s). Describing the broader study: An in vitro protocol by which a Tr1-enriched, alloantigen-specific CD4 T cell product named T-allo10 was generated was characterized in the study. Patients with hematological malignancies who were receiving allogeneic hematopoietic stem cell transplantation were the group in which T-allo10 was being clinically evaluated.

What the authors observed across the whole study: Compared with non-Tr1 cells, Tr1 cells had a TCR repertoire that was more restricted, a finding the study read as clonal expansion induced by alloantigen.

Sequencing relied on an Illumina MiSeq. TCRdb reprocessed the public reads (quality trimming at Q25 with fastp, clone calling with MiXCR) and kept in-frame beta chains. When rows share a CDR3 protein, they turn into one entry using the most common DNA and genes. The table for this sample lists about 71,000 distinct CDR3 sequences; around 21% of them were counted only once. The biggest ten clones account for roughly 8.3% of the sample. The TCR was taken from a human donor in good health. Sequenced sample: cultured type 1 regulatory T (Tr1) cells, either the whole culture or a sorted fraction (not recorded which). The cell subset or site label, read with the paper, signifies: type 1 regulatory T cells sorted from the T-allo10 product. Recombination connected TRBV20-1 to TRBJ2-7, with no confidently assigned D gene. CDR3 region: CSARADRYEQYF. The DNA sequence is TGCAGTGCTAGAGCGGACCGCTACGAGCAGTACTTC.